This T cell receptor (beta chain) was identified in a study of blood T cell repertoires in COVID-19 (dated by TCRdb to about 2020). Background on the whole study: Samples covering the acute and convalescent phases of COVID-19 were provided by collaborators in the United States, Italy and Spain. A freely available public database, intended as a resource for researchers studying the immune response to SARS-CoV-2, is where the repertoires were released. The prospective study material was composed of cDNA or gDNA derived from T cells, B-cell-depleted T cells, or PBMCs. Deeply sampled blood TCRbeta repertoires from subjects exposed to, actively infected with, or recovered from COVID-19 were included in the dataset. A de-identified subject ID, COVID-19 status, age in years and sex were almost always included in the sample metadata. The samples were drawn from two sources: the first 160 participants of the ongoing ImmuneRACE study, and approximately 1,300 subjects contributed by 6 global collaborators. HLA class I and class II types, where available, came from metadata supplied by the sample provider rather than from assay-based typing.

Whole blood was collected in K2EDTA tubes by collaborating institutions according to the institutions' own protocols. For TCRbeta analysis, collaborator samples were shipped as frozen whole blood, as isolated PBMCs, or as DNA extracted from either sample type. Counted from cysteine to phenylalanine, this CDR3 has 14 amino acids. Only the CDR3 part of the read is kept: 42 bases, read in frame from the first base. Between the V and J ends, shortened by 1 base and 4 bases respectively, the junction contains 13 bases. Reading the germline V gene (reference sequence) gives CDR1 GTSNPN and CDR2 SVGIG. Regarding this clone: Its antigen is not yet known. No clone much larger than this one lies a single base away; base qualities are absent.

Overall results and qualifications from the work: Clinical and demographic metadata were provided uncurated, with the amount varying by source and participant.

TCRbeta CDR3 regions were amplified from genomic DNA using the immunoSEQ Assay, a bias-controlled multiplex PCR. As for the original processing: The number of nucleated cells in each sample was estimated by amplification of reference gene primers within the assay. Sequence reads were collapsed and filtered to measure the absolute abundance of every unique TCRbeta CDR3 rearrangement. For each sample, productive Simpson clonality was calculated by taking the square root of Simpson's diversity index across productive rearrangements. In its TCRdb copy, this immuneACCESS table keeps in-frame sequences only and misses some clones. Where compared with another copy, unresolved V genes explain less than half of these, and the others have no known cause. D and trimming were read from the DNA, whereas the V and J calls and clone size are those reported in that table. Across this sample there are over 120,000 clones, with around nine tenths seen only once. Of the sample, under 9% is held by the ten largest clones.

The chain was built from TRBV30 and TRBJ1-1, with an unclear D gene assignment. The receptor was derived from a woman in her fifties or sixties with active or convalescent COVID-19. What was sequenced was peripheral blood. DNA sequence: TGTGCCTGGAGTGCTGAAAACCGAGGCACTGAAGCTTTCTTT. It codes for CAWSAENRGTEAFF. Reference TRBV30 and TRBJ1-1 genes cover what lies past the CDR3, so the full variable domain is SQTIHQWPATLVQPVGSPLSLECTVEGTSNPNLYWYRQAAGRGLQLLFYSVGIGQISSEVPQNLSASRPQDRQFILSSKKLLLSDSGFYLCAWSAENRGTEAFFGQGTRLTVV.